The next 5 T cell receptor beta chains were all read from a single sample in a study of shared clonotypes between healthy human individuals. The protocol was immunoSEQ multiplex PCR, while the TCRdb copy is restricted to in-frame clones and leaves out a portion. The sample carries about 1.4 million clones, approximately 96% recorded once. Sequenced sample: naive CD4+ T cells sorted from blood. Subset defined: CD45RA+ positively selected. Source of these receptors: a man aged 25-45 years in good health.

CDR3 coding DNA: TGTGCCAGCAGCGTAGAACTAGCGGGAGGAGACCACAATGAGCAGTTCTTC. This encodes CASSVELAGGDHNEQFF. The V call is TRBV9, the J call TRBJ2-1; 12 positions match TRBD2. Germline trimming cut 0 bases from V and 5 bases from J; bases unmatched to any gene: 6. CDR1 is SGDLS, CDR2 YYNGEE, per germline. This CDR3 is 17 amino acids long.

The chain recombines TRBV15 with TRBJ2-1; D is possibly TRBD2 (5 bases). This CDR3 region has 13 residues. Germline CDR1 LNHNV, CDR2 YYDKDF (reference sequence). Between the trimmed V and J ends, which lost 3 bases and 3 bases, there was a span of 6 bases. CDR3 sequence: CATSSDYYNEQFF. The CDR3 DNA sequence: TGTGCCACCAGCAGCGACTACTACAATGAGCAGTTCTTC. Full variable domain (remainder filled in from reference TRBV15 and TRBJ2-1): DAMVIQNPRYQVTQFGKPVTLSCSQTLNHNVMYWYQQKSSQAPKLLFHYYDKDFNNEADTPDNFQSRRPNTSFCFLDIRSPGLGDTAMYLCATSSDYYNEQFFGPGTRLTVL.

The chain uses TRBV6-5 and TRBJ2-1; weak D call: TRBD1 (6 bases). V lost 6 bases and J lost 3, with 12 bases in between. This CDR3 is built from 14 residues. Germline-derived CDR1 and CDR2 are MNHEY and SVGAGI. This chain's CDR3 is CASRPQGYYNEQFF. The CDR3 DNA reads TGTGCCAGCAGACCCCAGGGGTACTACAATGAGCAGTTCTTC.

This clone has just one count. This chain's CDR3 is CASSLDHDNEQFF. CDR3 DNA sequence: TGCGCCAGCAGCTTAGATCATGACAATGAGCAGTTCTTC. This rearrangement joins TRBV5-1 to TRBJ2-1; D remains unclear. The CDR3 runs 13 residues. Germline-derived CDR1 and CDR2 are SGHRS and YFSETQ. Between the trimmed V and J ends, which lost 2 bases and 5 bases, there was a span of 8 bases.

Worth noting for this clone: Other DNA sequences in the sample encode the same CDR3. CDR3 nucleotide sequence: TGCGCCAGCAGCTTGGAGGTCTCCTACGAGCAGTACTTC. Protein product: CASSLEVSYEQYF. The chain carries TRBV5-1 and TRBJ2-7, with D uncertain. V lost 0 bases to trimming and J lost 0 bases, with 4 bases between them. The CDR3 length is 13 residues. Germline CDR1 SGHRS, CDR2 YFSETQ.